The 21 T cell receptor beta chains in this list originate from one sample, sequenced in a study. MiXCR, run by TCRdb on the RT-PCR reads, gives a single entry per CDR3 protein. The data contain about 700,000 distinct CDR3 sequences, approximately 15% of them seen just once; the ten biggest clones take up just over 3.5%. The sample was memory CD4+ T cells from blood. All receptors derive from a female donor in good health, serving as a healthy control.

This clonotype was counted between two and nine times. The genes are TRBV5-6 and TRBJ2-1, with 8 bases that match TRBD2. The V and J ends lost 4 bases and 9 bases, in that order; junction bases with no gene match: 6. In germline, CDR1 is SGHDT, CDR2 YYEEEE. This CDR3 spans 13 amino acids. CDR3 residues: CASSVGRGGEQFF. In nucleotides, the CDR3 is TGTGCCAGCAGCGTAGGTCGGGGGGGTGAGCAGTTCTTC.

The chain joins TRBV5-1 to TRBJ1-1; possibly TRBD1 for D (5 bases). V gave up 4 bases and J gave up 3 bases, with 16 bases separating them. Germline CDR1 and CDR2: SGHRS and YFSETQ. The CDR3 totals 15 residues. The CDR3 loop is CASSKYGREDTEAFF. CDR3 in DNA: TGCGCCAGCAGCAAGTATGGCAGGGAGGACACTGAAGCTTTCTTT.

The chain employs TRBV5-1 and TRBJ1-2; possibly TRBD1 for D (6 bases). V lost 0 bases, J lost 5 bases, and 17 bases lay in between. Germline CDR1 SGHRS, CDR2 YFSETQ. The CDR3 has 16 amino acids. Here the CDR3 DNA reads TGCGCCAGCAGCTTGGATACAGGGTTTGGGGGTTATGGCTACACCTTC. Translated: CASSLDTGFGGYGYTF.

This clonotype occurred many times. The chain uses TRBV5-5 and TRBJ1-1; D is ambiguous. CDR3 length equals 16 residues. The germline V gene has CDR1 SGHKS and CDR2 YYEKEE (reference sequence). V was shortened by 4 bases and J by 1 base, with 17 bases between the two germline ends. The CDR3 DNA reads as TGTGCCAGCAGCCTCCTCGGGCTGGGTTCGAACACTGAAGCTTTCTTT. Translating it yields CASSLLGLGSNTEAFF.

In nucleotides, the CDR3 is TGTGCCGGAACGGGACACGGGCTCTACGAGCAGTACTTC. It encodes CAGTGHGLYEQYF. V gene TRBV7-3 combines with J gene TRBJ2-7; D perhaps matches TRBD1 (6 bases). The CDR3 spans 13 residues. Germline V gene lookup returns CDR1 SGHTA and CDR2 FQGTGA. V shed 11 bases and J shed 3 bases, with 17 bases lying between them.

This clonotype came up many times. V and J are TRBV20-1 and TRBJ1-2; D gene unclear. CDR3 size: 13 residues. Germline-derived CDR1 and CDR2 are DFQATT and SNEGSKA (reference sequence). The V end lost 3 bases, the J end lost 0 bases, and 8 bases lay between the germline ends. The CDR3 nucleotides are TGCAGTGCTAGCCAGGCGCCTAACTATGGCTACACCTTC. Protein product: CSASQAPNYGYTF.

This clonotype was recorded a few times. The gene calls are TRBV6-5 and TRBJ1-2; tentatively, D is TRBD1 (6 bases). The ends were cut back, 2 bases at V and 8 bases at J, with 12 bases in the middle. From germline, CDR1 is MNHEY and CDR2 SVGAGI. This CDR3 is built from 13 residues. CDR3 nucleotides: TGTGCCAGCAGTTACGTCCCAGGGGACGGCTACACCTTC. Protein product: CASSYVPGDGYTF.

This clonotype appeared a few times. CDR3 DNA sequence: TGCGCCAGCAGCTTTTTGGGCACATACAATGAGCAGTTCTTC. This sequence encodes CASSFLGTYNEQFF. The chain is built from TRBV5-1 and TRBJ2-1; D is ambiguous. Deletions cut 2 bases from V and 4 bases from J, with 10 bases between. The germline gives CDR1 SGHRS, CDR2 YFSETQ. The CDR3 consists of 14 residues. The full variable domain, its missing parts supplied by reference TRBV5-1 and TRBJ2-1, is KAGVTQTPRYLIKTRGQQVTLSCSPISGHRSVSWYQQTPGQGLQFLFEYFSETQRNKGNFPGRFSGRQFSNSRSEMNVSTLELGDSALYLCASSFLGTYNEQFFGPGTRLTVL.

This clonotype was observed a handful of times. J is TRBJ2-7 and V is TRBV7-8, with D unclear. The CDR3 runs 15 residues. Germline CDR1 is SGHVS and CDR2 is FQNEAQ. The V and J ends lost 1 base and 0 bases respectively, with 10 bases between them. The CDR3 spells CASSLEHFSSYEQYF. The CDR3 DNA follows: TGTGCCAGCAGCTTAGAGCACTTCAGCTCCTACGAGCAGTACTTC.

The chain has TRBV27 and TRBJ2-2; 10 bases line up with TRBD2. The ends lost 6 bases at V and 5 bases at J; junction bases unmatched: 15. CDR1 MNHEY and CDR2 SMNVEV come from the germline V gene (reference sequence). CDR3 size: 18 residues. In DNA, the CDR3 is TGTGCCAGCAGCGGTTTCCCAGAAATAGCGGGAGGTACCGGGGAGCTGTTTTTT. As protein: CASSGFPEIAGGTGELFF.

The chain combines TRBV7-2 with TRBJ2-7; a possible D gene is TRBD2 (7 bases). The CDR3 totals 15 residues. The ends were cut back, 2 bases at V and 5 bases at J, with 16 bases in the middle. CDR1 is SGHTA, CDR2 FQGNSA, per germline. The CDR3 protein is CASSLRGAGGDEQYF. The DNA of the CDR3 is TGTGCCAGCAGCTTACGGGGGGCAGGTGGAGACGAGCAGTACTTC.

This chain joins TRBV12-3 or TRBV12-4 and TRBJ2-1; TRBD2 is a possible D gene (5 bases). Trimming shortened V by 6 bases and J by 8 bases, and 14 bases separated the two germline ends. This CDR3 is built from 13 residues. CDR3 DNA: TGTGCCAGCAGGAGGTCCAGCGGCTATGAGCAGTTCTTC. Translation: CASRRSSGYEQFF.

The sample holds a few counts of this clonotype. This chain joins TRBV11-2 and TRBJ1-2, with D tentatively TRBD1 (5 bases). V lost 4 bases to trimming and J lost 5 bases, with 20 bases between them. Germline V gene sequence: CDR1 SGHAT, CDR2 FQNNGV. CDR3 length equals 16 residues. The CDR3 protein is CASSSLLGPGSYGYTF. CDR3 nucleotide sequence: TGTGCCAGCAGCTCCTTGCTGGGGCCCGGCTCTTATGGCTACACCTTC.

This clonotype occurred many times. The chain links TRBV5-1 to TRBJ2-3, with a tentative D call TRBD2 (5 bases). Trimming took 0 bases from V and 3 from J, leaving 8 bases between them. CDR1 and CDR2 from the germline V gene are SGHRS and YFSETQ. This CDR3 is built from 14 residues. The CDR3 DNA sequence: TGCGCCAGCAGCTTGGCCGAGGGAACAGATACGCAGTATTTT. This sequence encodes CASSLAEGTDTQYF.

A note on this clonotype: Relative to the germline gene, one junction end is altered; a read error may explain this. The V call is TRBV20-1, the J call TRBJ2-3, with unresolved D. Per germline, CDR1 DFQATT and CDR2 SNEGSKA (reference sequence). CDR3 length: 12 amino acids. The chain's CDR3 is CSAREDTVTQYF. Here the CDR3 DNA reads TGCAGTGCTAGAGAAGACACAGTTACGCAGTATTTT.

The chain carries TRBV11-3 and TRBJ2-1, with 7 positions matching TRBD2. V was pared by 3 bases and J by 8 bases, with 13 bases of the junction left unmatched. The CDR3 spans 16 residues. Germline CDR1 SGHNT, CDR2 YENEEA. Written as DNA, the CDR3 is TGTGCCAGCAGCTTCTTGGGCGCTCCTGGGAGGGATGAGCAGTTCTTC. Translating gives CASSFLGAPGRDEQFF.

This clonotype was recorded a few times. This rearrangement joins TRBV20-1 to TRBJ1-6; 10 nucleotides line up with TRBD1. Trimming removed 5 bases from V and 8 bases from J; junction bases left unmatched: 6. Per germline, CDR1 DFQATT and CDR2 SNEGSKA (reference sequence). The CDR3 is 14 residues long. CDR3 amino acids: CSALETGGHSPLHF. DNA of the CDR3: TGCAGTGCTTTAGAGACAGGGGGCCATTCACCCCTCCACTTT.

CDR3: CASSEASAQETQYF. As DNA, the CDR3 is TGTGCCAGCAGTGAAGCTAGCGCGCAAGAGACCCAGTACTTC. The genes are TRBV6-1 and TRBJ2-5, with D possibly matching TRBD2 (5 bases). Trimming removed 0 bases at V and 2 bases at J, with 7 bases between. Germline V gene sequence: CDR1 MNHNS, CDR2 SASEGT. This CDR3 comprises 14 residues.

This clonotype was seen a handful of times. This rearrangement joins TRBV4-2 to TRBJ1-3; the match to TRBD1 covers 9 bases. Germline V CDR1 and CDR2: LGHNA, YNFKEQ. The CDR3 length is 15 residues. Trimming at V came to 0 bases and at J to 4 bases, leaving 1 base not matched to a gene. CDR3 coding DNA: TGTGCCAGCAGCCAAGATGGGACAGGGGGAAACACCATATATTTT. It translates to CASSQDGTGGNTIYF.

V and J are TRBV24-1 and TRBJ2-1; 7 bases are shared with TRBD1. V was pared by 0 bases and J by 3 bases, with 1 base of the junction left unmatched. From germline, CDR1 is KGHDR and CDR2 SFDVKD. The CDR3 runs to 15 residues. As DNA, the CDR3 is TGTGCCACCAGTGATTTGCCAGGGGGCTACAATGAGCAGTTCTTC. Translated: CATSDLPGGYNEQFF.

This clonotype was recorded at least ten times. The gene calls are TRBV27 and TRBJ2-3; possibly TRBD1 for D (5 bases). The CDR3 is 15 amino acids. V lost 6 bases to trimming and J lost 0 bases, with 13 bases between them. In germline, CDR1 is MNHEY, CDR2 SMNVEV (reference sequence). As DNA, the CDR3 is TGTGCCAGCAGACCGACAGTCCGGAGCACAGATACGCAGTATTTT. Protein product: CASRPTVRSTDTQYF.